The rows below give T cell receptor beta chains drawn from one sample of a study of blood T cell repertoires in COVID-19. The assay was immunoSEQ multiplex PCR, and TCRdb's table has in-frame clones only and misses some. The sample comprises about 52,000 clones, about four fifths of which are singletons, and 6.5% to 8.5% rests with the top ten. The sequenced material came from peripheral blood. These receptor sequences come from a man aged 70 or older with active COVID-19. Each CDR3 is given with its conserved first and last residue. A D gene is named only where the DNA matches it firmly. Not all rows give a size; the values are once, few, many and, for expanded clones, a class.

v_call	d_call	clone_size	j_call	cdr3_nt	cdr3_aa
TRBV4-3	.	.	TRBJ2-1	TGCGCCAGCAGCGATACAGGGAGCGCCTACAATGAGCAGTTCTTC	CASSDTGSAYNEQFF
TRBV4-3	.	.	TRBJ2-7	TGCGCCAGCAGCCAAGATCAGGGCTCTTACTACGAGCAGTACTTC	CASSQDQGSYYEQYF
TRBV6-7	TRBD2	.	TRBJ2-5	TGTGCCAGCAGTTTTATTAGCGGGGGGACCCAAGAGACCCAGTACTTC	CASSFISGGTQETQYF
TRBV2	TRBD1	.	TRBJ1-4	TGTGCCAGCAGTGAACAGGGGGCGACTAATGAAAAACTGTTTTTT	CASSEQGATNEKLFF
TRBV11-2	TRBD1	.	TRBJ2-2	TGTGCCAGCAGCGCTGGGACAGGGGGCGGGTACACCCCAGTTTTT	CASSAGTGGGYTPVF
TRBV6-6	TRBD1	.	TRBJ2-1	TGTGCCAGCAGTTACACCGGGACAGGTAACAATGAGCAGTTCTTC	CASSYTGTGNNEQFF
TRBV6-5	TRBD1	.	TRBJ1-2	TGTGCCAGCAGCCACGACAGGGTCTATGGCTACACCTTC	CASSHDRVYGYTF
TRBV10-3	TRBD1	.	TRBJ1-5	TGTGCCATCAGTGTAGGAGGGACAGGGTCTCAGCCCCAGCATTTT	CAISVGGTGSQPQHF
TRBV28	TRBD1	few	TRBJ1-2	TGTGCCAGCAGTTCCGGGACAGGGGGGGTTGGCTACACCTTC	CASSSGTGGVGYTF
TRBV18	TRBD1	.	TRBJ1-4	TGTGCCAGCTCACCAACAGGGGAATCGGGAAAACTGTTTTTT	CASSPTGESGKLFF
TRBV5-1	TRBD1	.	TRBJ2-7	TGCGCCAGCAGCCCAGACGGGGGACAGGTGTACGAGCAGTACTTC	CASSPDGGQVYEQYF
TRBV5-5	.	.	TRBJ1-1	TGTGCCAGCAGCTTGGACCCCAGGGCCTCGAACACTGAAGCTTTCTTT	CASSLDPRASNTEAFF
TRBV5-8	.	.	TRBJ2-7	TGTGCCAGCAGCCCGCGGGGTGGGGGGGCATACGAGCAGTACTTC	CASSPRGGGAYEQYF
TRBV6-5	TRBD1	.	TRBJ2-3	TGTGCCAGCAGACGGGACAGCCGCACAGATACGCAGTATTTT	CASRRDSRTDTQYF
TRBV5-1	TRBD1	few	TRBJ2-3	TGCGCCAGCAGCTTCCTGGGACAGGGCCCAGATACGCAGTATTTT	CASSFLGQGPDTQYF
TRBV7-9	.	.	TRBJ1-2	TGTGCCAGCAGCTTATCGGAACCCTACAGGGCTACCTATGGCTACACCTTC	CASSLSEPYRATYGYTF
TRBV25-1	TRBD2	once	TRBJ2-5	TGTGCCAGCAGTGACCTTAGCGGGGGGGTTGAGACCCAGTACTTC	CASSDLSGGVETQYF
TRBV10-3	.	.	TRBJ2-2	TGTGCCATCAGTGCACAAGGGGCCGGGGAGCTGTTTTTT	CAISAQGAGELFF
TRBV9	TRBD2	.	TRBJ2-5	TGTGCCAGCAGCGTAGGTAGGCGGGGGCAAGAGACCCAGTACTTC	CASSVGRRGQETQYF
TRBV13	TRBD1	.	TRBJ1-1	TGTGCCAGCAGCCCAGGGACAGGGGGGACTGAAGCTTTCTTT	CASSPGTGGTEAFF
TRBV9	.	few	TRBJ2-1	TGTGCCAGCAGCGCCATGGGCAGGGTTCATGAGCAGTTCTTC	CASSAMGRVHEQFF
TRBV5-4	.	.	TRBJ2-3	TGTGCCAGCAGCCTGCAGGCAGGGAACACAGATACGCAGTATTTT	CASSLQAGNTDTQYF
TRBV28	TRBD2	.	TRBJ2-7	TGTGCCAGCAGTCGCCGGACTAGCGGGGGGGCAGGCGAGCAGTACTTC	CASSRRTSGGAGEQYF
TRBV7-2	.	.	TRBJ2-3	TGTGCCAGCAGCGCGCTTGTTGGAGATACGCAGTATTTT	CASSALVGDTQYF
TRBV10-3	TRBD2	.	TRBJ2-5	TGTGCCATCAGTGAGGGCGGTAGCGGGGTTGCAGAGACCCAGTACTTC	CAISEGGSGVAETQYF
TRBV7-8	.	few	TRBJ1-5	TGTGCCAGCAGCACCTCCCCGGGCGGGGCGGTTAGCAATCAGCCCCAGCATTTT	CASSTSPGGAVSNQPQHF
TRBV11-2	TRBD2	.	TRBJ2-1	TGTGCCAGCAGCCTTGGGACTAGCGGGGGGAATGAGCAGTTCTTC	CASSLGTSGGNEQFF
TRBV10-3	TRBD2	.	TRBJ2-2	TGTGCCATCAGTACCCCTAGCGGGGGTTCCACCGGGGAGCTGTTTTTT	CAISTPSGGSTGELFF